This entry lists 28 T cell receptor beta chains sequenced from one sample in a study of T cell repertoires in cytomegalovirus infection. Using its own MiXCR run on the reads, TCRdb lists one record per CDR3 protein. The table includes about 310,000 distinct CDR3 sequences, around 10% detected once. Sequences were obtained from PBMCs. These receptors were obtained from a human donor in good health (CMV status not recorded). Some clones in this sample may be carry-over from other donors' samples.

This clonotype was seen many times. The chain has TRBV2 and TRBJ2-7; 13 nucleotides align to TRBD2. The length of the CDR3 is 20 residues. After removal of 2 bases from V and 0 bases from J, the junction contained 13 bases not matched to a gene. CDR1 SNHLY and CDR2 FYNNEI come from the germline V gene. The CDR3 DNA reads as TGTGCCAGCAGTGAATTACTAGCGGGGGGGGACTGGGCCGTCTCCTACGAGCAGTACTTC. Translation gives CASSELLAGGDWAVSYEQYF. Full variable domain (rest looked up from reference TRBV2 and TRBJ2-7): EPEVTQTPSHQVTQMGQEVILRCVPISNHLYFYWYRQILGQKVEFLVSFYNNEISEKSEIFDDQFSVERPDGSNFTLKIRSTKLEDSAMYFCASSELLAGGDWAVSYEQYFGPGTRLTVT.

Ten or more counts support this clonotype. The CDR3 here is CASSIWSGGTDTQYF. In DNA, the CDR3 is TGTGCCAGTAGTATATGGAGCGGAGGCACAGATACGCAGTATTTT. V usage is TRBV19 and J usage is TRBJ2-3; D possibly corresponds to TRBD2 (5 bases). CDR1 LNHDA and CDR2 SQIVND come from the germline V gene (reference sequence). V was trimmed by 2 bases and J by 1 base, leaving 10 bases between them. The CDR3 is 15 residues long.

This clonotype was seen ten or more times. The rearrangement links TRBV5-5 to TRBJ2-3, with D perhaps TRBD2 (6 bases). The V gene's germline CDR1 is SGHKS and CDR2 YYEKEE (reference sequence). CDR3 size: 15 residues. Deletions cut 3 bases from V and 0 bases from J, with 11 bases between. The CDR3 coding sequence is TGTGCCAGCAGCTCCCCTGGAGGGAGCACAGATACGCAGTATTTT. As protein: CASSSPGGSTDTQYF.

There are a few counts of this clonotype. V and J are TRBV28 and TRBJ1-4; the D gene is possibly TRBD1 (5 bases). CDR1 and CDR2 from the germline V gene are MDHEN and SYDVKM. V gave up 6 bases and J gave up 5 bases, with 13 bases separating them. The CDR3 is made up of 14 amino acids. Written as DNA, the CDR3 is TGTGCCAGCAGCCGGGACCCATTGAATGAAAAACTGTTTTTT. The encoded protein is CASSRDPLNEKLFF.

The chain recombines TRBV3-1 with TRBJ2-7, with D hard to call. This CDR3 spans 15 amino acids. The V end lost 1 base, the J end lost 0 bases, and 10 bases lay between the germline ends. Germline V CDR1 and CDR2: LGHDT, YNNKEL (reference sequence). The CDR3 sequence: CASSQALPTSYEQYF. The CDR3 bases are TGTGCCAGCAGCCAAGCCCTGCCCACCTCCTACGAGCAGTACTTC.

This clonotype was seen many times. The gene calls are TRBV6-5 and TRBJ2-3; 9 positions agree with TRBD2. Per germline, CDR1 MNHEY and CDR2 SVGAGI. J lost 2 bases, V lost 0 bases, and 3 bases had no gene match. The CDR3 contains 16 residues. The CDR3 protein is CASSYSTSGNTDTQYF. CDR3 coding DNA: TGTGCCAGCAGTTACTCGACTAGCGGAAACACAGATACGCAGTATTTT.

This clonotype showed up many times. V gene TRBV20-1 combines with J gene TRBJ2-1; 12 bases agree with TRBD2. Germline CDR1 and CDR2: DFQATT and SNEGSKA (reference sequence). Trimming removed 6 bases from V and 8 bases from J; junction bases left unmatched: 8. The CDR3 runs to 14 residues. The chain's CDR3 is CSAQAASGGDEQFF. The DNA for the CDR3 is TGCAGTGCCCAGGCGGCTAGCGGGGGGGATGAGCAGTTCTTC.

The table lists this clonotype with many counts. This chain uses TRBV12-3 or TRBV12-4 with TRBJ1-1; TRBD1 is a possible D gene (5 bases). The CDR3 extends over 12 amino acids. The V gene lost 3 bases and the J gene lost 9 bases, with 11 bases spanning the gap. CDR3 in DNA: TGTGCCAGCAGTTTGGGGCAGCGCAAAGCTTTCTTT. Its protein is CASSLGQRKAFF.

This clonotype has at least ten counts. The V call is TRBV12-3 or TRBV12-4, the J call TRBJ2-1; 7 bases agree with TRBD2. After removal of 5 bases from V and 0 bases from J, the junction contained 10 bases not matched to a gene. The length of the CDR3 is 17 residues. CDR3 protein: CASSPYGSGASYNEQFF. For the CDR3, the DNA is TGTGCCAGCAGTCCTTACGGGAGCGGGGCCTCCTACAATGAGCAGTTCTTC.

As DNA, the CDR3 is TGCAGTGCCCAGCCGAGGGGTAACACTGAAGCTTTCTTT. As protein: CSAQPRGNTEAFF. The chain joins TRBV20-1 to TRBJ1-1, with D possibly matching TRBD1 (5 bases). This CDR3 comprises 13 residues. Between the trimmed V and J ends, which lost 6 bases and 2 bases, there was a span of 13 bases. Germline V gene sequence: CDR1 DFQATT, CDR2 SNEGSKA (reference sequence).

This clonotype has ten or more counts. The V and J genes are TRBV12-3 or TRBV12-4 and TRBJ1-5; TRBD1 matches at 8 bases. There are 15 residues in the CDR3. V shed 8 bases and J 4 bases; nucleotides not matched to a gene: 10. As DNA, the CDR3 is TGTGCCAGCCGTCTCGGACAGGGTCAAAATCAGCCCCAGCATTTT. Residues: CASRLGQGQNQPQHF.

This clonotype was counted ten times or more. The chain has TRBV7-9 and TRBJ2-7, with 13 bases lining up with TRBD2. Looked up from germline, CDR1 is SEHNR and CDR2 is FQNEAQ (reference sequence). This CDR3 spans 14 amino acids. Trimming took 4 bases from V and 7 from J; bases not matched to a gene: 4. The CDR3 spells CASSSQTSGGEQYV. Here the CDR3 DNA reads TGTGCCAGCAGCTCTCAGACTAGCGGGGGGGAGCAGTACGTC.

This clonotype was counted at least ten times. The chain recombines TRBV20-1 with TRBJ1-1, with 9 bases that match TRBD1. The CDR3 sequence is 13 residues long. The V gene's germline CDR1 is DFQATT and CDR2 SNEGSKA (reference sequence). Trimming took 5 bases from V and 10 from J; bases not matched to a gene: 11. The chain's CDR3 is CSAQMDRGEGAFF. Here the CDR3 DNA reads TGCAGTGCTCAAATGGACAGGGGAGAAGGAGCTTTCTTT.

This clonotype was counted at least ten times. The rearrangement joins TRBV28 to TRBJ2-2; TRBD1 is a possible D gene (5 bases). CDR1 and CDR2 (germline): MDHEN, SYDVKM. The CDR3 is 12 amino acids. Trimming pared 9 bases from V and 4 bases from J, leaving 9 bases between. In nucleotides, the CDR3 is TGTGCCAGTTCGGACATCACCGGGGAGCTGTTTTTT. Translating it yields CASSDITGELFF.

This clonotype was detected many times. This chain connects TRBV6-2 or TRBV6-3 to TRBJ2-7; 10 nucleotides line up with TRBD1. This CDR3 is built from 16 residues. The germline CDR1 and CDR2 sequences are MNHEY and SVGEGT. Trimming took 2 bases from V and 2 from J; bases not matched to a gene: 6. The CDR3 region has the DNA TGTGCCAGCAGTTACGACCCCGGGACAGGGGCCTACGAGCAGTACGTC. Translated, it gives CASSYDPGTGAYEQYV.

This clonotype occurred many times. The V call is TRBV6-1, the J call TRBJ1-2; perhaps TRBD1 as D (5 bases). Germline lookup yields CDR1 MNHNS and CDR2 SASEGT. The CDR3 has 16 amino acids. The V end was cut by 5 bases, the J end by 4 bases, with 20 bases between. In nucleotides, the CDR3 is TGTGCCAGCAGTTTGCTAACGAGGGCGGGGGGCTATGGCTACACCTTC. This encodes CASSLLTRAGGYGYTF.

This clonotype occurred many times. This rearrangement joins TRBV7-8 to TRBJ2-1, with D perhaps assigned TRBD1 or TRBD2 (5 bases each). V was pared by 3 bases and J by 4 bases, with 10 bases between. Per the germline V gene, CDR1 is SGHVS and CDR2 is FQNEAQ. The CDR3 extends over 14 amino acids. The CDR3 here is CASSFGADYNEQFF. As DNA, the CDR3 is TGTGCCAGCAGCTTCGGGGCGGATTACAATGAGCAGTTCTTC.

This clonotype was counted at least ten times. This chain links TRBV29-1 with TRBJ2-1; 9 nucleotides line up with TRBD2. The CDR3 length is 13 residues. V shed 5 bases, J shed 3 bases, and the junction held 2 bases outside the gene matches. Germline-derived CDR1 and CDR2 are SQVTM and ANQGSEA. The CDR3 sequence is CSVLAGVYNEQFF. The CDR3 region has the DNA TGCAGCGTTTTAGCGGGGGTCTACAATGAGCAGTTCTTC.

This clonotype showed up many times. The CDR3 here is CASLRVGRGVRSPLHF. As DNA, the CDR3 is TGTGCCAGCCTTAGGGTCGGTCGGGGAGTTCGATCACCCCTCCACTTT. The chain recombines TRBV11-3 with TRBJ1-6; no definite D call. Trimming took 8 bases from V and 10 from J, leaving 24 bases between them. The germline V gene encodes CDR1 SGHNT and CDR2 YENEEA. The CDR3 consists of 16 residues. Full variable domain (missing parts from reference TRBV11-3 and TRBJ1-6): EAGVVQSPRYKIIEKKQPVAFWCNPISGHNTLYWYLQNLGQGPELLIRYENEEAVDDSQLPKDRFSAERLKGVDSTLKIQPAELGDSAVYLCASLRVGRGVRSPLHFGNGTRLTVT.

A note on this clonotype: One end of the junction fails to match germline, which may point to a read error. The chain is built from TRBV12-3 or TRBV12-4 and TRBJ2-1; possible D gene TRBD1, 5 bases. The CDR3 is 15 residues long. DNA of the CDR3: TGTACCAGCAGTTTAGCTACCGTAGGGGCTACTGAGCAGTTCTTC. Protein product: CTSSLATVGATEQFF.

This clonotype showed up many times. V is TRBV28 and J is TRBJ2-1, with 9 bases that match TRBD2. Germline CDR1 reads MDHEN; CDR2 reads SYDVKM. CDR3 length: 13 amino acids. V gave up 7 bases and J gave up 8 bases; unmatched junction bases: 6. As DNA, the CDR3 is TGTGCCAGCAAGGAGCGGGGGGCCGATGAGCAGTTCTTC. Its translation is CASKERGADEQFF.

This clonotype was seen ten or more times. The CDR3 is CASSPQGARTEAFF. DNA for the CDR3: TGTGCCAGTAGCCCTCAGGGGGCTAGGACTGAAGCTTTCTTT. The chain employs TRBV19 and TRBJ1-1; 8 nucleotides line up with TRBD1. CDR1 is LNHDA, CDR2 SQIVND, per germline (reference sequence). The CDR3 is made up of 14 amino acids. V lost 6 bases and J lost 5; bases outside the gene matches: 8. The complete variable domain, with remaining parts taken from reference TRBV19 and TRBJ1-1, reads DGGITQSPKYLFRKEGQNVTLSCEQNLNHDAMYWYRQDPGQGLRLIYYSQIVNDFQKGDIAEGYSVSREKKESFPLTVTSAQKNPTAFYLCASSPQGARTEAFFGQGTRLTVV.

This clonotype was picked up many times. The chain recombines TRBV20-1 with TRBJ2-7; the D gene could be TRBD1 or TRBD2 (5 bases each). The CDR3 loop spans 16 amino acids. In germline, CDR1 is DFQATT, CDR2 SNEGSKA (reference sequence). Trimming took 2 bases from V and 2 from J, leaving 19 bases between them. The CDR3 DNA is TGCAGTGCTAGAACCCCCGGGGCGACGGAAACCTACGAGCAGTACTTC. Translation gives CSARTPGATETYEQYF.

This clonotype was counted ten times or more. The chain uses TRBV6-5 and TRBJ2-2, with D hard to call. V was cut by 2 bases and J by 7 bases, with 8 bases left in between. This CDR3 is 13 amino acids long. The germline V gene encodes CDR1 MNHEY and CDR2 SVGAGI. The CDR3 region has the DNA TGTGCCAGCAGTTACGGCTCCTACGGGGAGCTGTTTTTT. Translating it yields CASSYGSYGELFF.

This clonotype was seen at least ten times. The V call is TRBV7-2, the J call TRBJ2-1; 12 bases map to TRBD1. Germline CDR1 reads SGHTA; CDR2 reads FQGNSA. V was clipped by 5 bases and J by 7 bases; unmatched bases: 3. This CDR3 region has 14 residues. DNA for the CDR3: TGTGCCAGCAGCCGGGACAGGGGGCGGAATGAGCAGTTCTTC. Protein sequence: CASSRDRGRNEQFF.

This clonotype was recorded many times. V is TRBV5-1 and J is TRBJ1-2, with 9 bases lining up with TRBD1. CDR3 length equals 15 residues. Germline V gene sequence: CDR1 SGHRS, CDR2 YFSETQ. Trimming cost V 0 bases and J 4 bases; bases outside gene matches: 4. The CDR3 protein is CASSLDGQGSYGYTF. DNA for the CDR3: TGCGCCAGCAGCTTGGACGGACAGGGGTCCTATGGCTACACCTTC.

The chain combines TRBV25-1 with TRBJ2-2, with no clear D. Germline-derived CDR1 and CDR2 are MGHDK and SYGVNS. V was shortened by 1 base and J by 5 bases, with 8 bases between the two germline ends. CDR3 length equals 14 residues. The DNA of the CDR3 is TGTGCCAGCAGTGAATGTACAGTTACCGGGGAGCTGTTTTTT. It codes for CASSECTVTGELFF.

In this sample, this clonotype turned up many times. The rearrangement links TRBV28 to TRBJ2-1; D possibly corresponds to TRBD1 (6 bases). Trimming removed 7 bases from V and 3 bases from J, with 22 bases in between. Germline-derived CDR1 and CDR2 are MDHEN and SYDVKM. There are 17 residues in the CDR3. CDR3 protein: CASKQGKSVLIYNEQFF. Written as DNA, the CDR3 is TGTGCCAGCAAACAGGGCAAAAGCGTTCTCATCTACAATGAGCAGTTCTTC.